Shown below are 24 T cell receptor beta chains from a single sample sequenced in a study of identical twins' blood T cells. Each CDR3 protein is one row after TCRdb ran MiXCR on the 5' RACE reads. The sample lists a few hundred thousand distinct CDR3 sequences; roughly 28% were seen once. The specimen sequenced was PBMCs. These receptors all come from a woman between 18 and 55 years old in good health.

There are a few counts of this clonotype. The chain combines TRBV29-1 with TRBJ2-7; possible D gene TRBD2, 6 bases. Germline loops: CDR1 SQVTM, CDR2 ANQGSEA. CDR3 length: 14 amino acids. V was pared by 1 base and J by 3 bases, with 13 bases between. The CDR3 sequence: CSVEGRGPNYEQYF. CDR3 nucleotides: TGCAGCGTTGAAGGGCGGGGTCCCAACTACGAGCAGTACTTC.

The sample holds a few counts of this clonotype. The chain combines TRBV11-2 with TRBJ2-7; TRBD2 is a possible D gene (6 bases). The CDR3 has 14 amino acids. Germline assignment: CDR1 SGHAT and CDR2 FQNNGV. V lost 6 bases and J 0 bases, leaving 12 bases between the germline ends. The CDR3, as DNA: TGTGCCAGCAGTTGGACTATCTCCTCCTACGAGCAGTACTTC. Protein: CASSWTISSYEQYF.

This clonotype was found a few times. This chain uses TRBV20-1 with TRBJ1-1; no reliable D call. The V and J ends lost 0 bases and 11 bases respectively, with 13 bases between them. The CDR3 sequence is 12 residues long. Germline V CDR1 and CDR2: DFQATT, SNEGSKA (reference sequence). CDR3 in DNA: TGCAGTGCTAGAGAGACCGGCTGGGAGGCTTTCTTT. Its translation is CSARETGWEAFF.

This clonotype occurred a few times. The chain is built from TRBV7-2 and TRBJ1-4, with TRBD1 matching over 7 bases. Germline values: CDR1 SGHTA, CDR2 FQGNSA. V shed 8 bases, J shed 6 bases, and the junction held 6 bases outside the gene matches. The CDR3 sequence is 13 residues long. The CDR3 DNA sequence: TGTGCCAGCGGGGGACAGTGGGATGAAAAACTGTTTTTT. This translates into CASGGQWDEKLFF.

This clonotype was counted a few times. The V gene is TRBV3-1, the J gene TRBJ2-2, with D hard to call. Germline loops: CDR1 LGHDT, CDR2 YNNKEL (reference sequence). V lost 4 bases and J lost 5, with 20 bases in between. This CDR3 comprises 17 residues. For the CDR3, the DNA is TGTGCCAGCAGCCCCCCGAAAGTCGCAAGAAAAACCGGGGAGCTGTTTTTT. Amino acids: CASSPPKVARKTGELFF. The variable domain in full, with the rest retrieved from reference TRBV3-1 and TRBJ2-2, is DTAVSQTPKYLVTQMGNDKSIKCEQNLGHDTMYWYKQDSKKFLKIMFSYNNKELIINETVPNRFSPKSPDKAHLNLHINSLELGDSAVYFCASSPPKVARKTGELFFGEGSRLTVL.

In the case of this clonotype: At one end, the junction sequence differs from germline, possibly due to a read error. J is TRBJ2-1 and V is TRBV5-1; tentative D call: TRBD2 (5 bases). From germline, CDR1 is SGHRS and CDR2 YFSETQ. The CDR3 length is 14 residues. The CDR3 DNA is TGCGCCAGCATCTTGAATTTATGGGGAGATGAGCAGTTCTTC. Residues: CASILNLWGDEQFF.

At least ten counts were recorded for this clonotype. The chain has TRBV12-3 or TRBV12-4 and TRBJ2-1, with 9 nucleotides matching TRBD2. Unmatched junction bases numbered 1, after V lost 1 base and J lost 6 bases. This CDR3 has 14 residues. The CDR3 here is CASSLGRGGNEQFF. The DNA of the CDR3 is TGTGCCAGCAGTTTAGGGCGGGGGGGCAATGAGCAGTTCTTC.

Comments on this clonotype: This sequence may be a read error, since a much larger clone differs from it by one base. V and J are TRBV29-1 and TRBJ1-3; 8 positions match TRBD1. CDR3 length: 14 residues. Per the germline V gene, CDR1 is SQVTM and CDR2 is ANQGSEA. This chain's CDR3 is CGVEARGLGNTIYF. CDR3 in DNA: TGCGGCGTTGAGGCCAGGGGGCTTGGAAACACCATATATTTT.

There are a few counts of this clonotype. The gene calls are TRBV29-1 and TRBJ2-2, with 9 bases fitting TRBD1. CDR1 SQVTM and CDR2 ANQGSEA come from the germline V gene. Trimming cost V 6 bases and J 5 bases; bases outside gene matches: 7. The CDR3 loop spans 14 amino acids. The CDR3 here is CSVGEGQGTGELFF. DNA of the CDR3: TGCAGCGTAGGAGAGGGACAGGGAACCGGGGAGCTGTTTTTT.

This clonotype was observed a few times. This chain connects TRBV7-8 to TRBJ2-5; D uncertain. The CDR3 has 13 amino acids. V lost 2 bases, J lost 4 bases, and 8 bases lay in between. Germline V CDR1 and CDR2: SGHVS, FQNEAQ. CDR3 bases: TGTGCCAGCAGCTTATTTGGGGTAGAGACCCAGTACTTC. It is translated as CASSLFGVETQYF.

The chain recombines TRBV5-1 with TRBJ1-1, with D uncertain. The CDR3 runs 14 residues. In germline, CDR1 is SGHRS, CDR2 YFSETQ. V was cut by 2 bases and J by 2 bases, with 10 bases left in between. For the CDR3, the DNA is TGCGCCAGCAGCTTTAGTCGGGCTAACACTGAAGCTTTCTTT. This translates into CASSFSRANTEAFF.

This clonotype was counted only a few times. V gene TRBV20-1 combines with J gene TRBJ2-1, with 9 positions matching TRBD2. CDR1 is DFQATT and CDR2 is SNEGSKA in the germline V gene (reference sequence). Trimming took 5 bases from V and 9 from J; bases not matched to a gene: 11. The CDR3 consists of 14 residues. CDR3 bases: TGCAGTGCTTTTTCCGGGACTAGCCGGCGTGAGCAGTTCTTC. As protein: CSAFSGTSRREQFF.

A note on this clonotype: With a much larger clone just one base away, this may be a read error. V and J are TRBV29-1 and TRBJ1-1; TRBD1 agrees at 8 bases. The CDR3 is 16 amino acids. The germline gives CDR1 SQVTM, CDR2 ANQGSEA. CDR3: CGVNLGQGTMNTEAFF. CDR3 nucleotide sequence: TGCGGCGTTAACCTCGGACAGGGTACCATGAACACTGAAGCTTTCTTT.

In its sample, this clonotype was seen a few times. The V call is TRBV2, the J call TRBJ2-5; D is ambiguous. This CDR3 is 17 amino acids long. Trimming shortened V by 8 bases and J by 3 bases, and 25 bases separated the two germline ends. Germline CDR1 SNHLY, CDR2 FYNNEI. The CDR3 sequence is CASLPRPPLRLEETQYF. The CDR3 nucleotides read TGTGCCAGCTTACCGAGGCCTCCCCTACGTCTCGAAGAGACCCAGTACTTC.

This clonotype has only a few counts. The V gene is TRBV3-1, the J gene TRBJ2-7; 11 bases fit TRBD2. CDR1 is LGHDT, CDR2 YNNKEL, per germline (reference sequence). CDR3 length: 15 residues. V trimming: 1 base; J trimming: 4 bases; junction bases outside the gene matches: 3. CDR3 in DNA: TGTGCCAGCAGCCAAGGTCCTAGCGGGGGGTACGAGCAGTACTTC. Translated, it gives CASSQGPSGGYEQYF.

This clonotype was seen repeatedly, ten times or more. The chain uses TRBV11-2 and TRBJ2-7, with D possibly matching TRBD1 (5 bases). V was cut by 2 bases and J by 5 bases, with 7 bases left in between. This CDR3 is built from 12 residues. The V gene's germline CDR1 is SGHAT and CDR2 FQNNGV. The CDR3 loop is CASSLQGNEQYF. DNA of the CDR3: TGTGCCAGCAGCTTACAGGGTAACGAGCAGTACTTC.

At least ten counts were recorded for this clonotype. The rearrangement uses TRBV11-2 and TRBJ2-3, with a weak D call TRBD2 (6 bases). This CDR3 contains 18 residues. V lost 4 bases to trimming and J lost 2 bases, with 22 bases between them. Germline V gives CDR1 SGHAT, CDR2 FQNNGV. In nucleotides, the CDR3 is TGTGCCAGCAGCTCTAGAGGGACTGGCAACCCCCCCACAGATACGCAGTATTTT. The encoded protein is CASSSRGTGNPPTDTQYF.

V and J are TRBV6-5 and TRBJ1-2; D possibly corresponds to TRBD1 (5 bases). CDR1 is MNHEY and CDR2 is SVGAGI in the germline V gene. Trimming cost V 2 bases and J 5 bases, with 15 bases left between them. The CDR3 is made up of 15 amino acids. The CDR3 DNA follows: TGTGCCAGCAGTTACAGGACTGGACAACAATATGGCTACACCTTC. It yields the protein CASSYRTGQQYGYTF.

The DNA of the CDR3 is TGCAGTGCCCCAGATCCGAACCAAGAGACCCAGTACTTC. As protein: CSAPDPNQETQYF. The chain has TRBV20-1 and TRBJ2-5; D remains unclear. Germline-derived CDR1 and CDR2 are DFQATT and SNEGSKA (reference sequence). The CDR3 runs to 13 residues. Trimming removed 6 bases from V and 0 bases from J, with 11 bases in between.

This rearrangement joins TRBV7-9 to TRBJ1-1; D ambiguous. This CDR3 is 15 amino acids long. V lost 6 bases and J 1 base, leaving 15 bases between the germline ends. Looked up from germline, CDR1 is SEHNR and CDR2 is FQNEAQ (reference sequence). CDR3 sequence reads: CASSPGSWGNTEAFF. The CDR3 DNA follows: TGTGCCAGCAGTCCCGGGTCCTGGGGGAACACTGAAGCTTTCTTT.

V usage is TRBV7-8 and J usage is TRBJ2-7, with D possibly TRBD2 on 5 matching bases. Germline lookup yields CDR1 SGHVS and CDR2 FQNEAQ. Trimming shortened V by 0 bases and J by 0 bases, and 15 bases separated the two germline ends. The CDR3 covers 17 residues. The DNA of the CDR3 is TGTGCCAGCAGCTTAGCCCGAACCGGGATACACTCCTACGAGCAGTACTTC. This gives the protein CASSLARTGIHSYEQYF.

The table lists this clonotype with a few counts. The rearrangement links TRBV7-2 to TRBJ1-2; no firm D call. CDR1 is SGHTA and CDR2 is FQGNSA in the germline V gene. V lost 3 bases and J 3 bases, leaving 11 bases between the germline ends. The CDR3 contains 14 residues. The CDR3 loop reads CASSLDGRDYGYTF. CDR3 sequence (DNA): TGTGCCAGCAGCTTGGATGGGAGAGACTATGGCTACACCTTC.

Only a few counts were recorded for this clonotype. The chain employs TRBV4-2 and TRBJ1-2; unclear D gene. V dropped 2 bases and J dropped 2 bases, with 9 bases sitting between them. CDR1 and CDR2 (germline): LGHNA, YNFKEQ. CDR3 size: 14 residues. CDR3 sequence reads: CASSQPVANYGYTF. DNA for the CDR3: TGTGCCAGCAGCCAACCCGTAGCAAACTATGGCTACACCTTC.

The CDR3 reads CSAIDRGSQPQHF. The DNA of the CDR3 is TGCAGTGCAATAGACAGGGGTTCTCAGCCCCAGCATTTT. This chain links TRBV20-1 with TRBJ1-5, with TRBD1 matching 8 bases. The V segment lost 6 bases and the J segment 6 bases; nucleotides outside the gene matches: 7. The length of the CDR3 is 13 residues. Per germline, CDR1 DFQATT and CDR2 SNEGSKA (reference sequence).